The rows below give T cell receptor beta chains drawn from one sample of a study of blood T cell repertoires in COVID-19. Sequencing was performed with immunoSEQ multiplex PCR; in TCRdb, only in-frame clones are kept and a portion is missing. The sample lists 78,000 or so clones, roughly nine tenths occurring once. Specimen: peripheral blood. Receptors were obtained from a man over 45 with active or convalescent COVID-19. CDR3s include the opening cysteine and the closing phenylalanine or tryptophan. The order of the fields is clone size, D gene, V gene, J gene, CDR3 DNA, CDR3 protein. The D gene is left open where the match is weak. Rows give clone size only sometimes, using once, few, many, or a class for an expanded clone.

>few|TRBD2|TRBV5-1|TRBJ2-5
TGCGCCAGCAGCGATTTAGCGGGGGGGGACCAAGAGACCCAGTACTTC
CASSDLAGGDQETQYF
>-|TRBD2|TRBV6-5|TRBJ2-1
TGTGCCAGCAGCACAGGACTAGCGGGGGGGAATGAGCAGTTCTTC
CASSTGLAGGNEQFF
>-|-|TRBV10-3|TRBJ2-3
TGTGCCATCAGTGAGTCTACAGCCGATACGCAGTATTTT
CAISESTADTQYF
>-|TRBD1|TRBV5-8|TRBJ1-6
TGTGCCAGCAGCTTAATGGGGACAGGGGGCCGGGCACCCCTCCACTTT
CASSLMGTGGRAPLHF
>-|TRBD2|TRBV10-1|TRBJ2-3
TGCGCCAGCAGTGGATTAAGCGGGGGTGGCACAGATACGCAGTATTTT
CASSGLSGGGTDTQYF
>-|-|TRBV11-2|TRBJ1-1
TGTGCCAGCAGCGCGATAGGGGTGAACACTGAAGCTTTCTTT
CASSAIGVNTEAFF
>once|-|TRBV18|TRBJ2-3
TGTGCCAGCTCACCGAAAACAGGGACGTCAGATACGCAGTATTTT
CASSPKTGTSDTQYF
>-|-|TRBV10-2|TRBJ1-5
TGCGCCAGCAGTGAGTCGGTCACAGGGAGCAATCAGCCCCAGCATTTT
CASSESVTGSNQPQHF
>-|-|TRBV5-1|TRBJ1-3
TGCGCCAGCAGCTTGTACGGTTTCTCTGGAAACACCATATATTTT
CASSLYGFSGNTIYF
>-|TRBD1|TRBV7-9|TRBJ1-1
TGTGCCAGCAGCGGACAGGGCATGAACACTGAAGCTTTCTTT
CASSGQGMNTEAFF
>-|TRBD1|TRBV6-4|TRBJ1-2
TGTGCCAGCAGCGCGGGACAGTTCTATGGCTACACCTTC
CASSAGQFYGYTF
>-|-|TRBV18|TRBJ1-5
TGTGCCAGCTCACCAGGGAGCGATCAGCCCCAGCATTTT
CASSPGSDQPQHF
>-|-|TRBV7-9|TRBJ2-3
TGTGCCAGCAGCCCTCCGGTGGGTAGCGGCGGCACAGATACGCAGTATTTT
CASSPPVGSGGTDTQYF
>-|-|TRBV5-1|TRBJ1-1
TGCGCCAGCAGCTTTCGGGAGGGGGGTGAAGCTTTCTTT
CASSFREGGEAFF
>-|-|TRBV25-1|TRBJ1-2
TGTGCCAGCAGTGGCACAGGGATCGGCTACACCTTC
CASSGTGIGYTF
>-|TRBD2|TRBV24-1|TRBJ2-5
TGTGCCACCAGTGATTTTGGCGGGGGTGAGACCCAGTACTTC
CATSDFGGGETQYF
>few|TRBD2|TRBV20-1|TRBJ2-1
TGCAGTGCTAGTGGGGCTAGCGGGAGCTCCTACAATGAGCAGTTCTTC
CSASGASGSSYNEQFF
>-|TRBD1|TRBV6-1|TRBJ2-1
TGTGCCAGCAAAGCCGGGACAGGGATCCCTAATGAGCAGTTCTTC
CASKAGTGIPNEQFF
>-|-|TRBV19|TRBJ2-3
TGTGCCAGTAGTATAGGAGTTGGCGGGGAGAGCACAGATACGCAGTATTTT
CASSIGVGGESTDTQYF
>-|TRBD2|TRBV7-2|TRBJ2-1
TGTGCCAGCAGCAGAGGGACTAGCCCCTACAATGAGCAGTTCTTC
CASSRGTSPYNEQFF
>few|-|TRBV7-2|TRBJ2-3
TGTGCCAGCAGCCCCCGCCTAGCATCAGATACGCAGTATTTT
CASSPRLASDTQYF
>-|-|TRBV7-2|TRBJ2-5
TGTGCCAGCAGCTTATGGGCACGGGGAGAGACCCAGTACTTC
CASSLWARGETQYF
>once|TRBD2|TRBV5-1|TRBJ2-5
TGCGCCAGCAGCTTGGGAGCGGGGGGGATCGAGACCCAGTACTTC
CASSLGAGGIETQYF
>-|TRBD2|TRBV9|TRBJ2-5
TGTGCCAGCAGCCCCCGGACTAGCGGGGGTTTGGGGGAGACCCAGTACTTC
CASSPRTSGGLGETQYF
>-|TRBD2|TRBV5-1|TRBJ2-1
TGCGCCAGCAGGCGGACTAGCGTTGATGAGCAGTTCTTC
CASRRTSVDEQFF
>-|-|TRBV5-6|TRBJ1-1
TGTGCCAGCAGCTACGGACAGGAAGCTTTCTTT
CASSYGQEAFF
>-|-|TRBV6-5|TRBJ2-7
TGTGCCAGCAGTTACTCAGGGAGGACGGTGGCCTACGAGCAGTACTTC
CASSYSGRTVAYEQYF
>-|-|TRBV5-1|TRBJ2-3
TGCGCCAGCAGCCCTACTAGGGGCACAGATACGCAGTATTTT
CASSPTRGTDTQYF
>-|-|TRBV5-1|TRBJ2-1
TGCGCCAGCAGCTCCCCTCCGGAGCTGAATGAGCAGTTCTTC
CASSSPPELNEQFF
>-|-|TRBV19|TRBJ1-2
TGTGCCAGTACAATGACACCTAACTATGGCTACACCTTC
CASTMTPNYGYTF
>-|-|TRBV25-1|TRBJ2-5
TGTGCCAGCAGTGAATCAATAGCGGTTAGGCGGGAGACCCAGTACTTC
CASSESIAVRRETQYF
>-|TRBD1|TRBV11-2|TRBJ1-6
TGTGCCAGCAGTGACAGGGAAGGTTCACCCCTCCACTTT
CASSDREGSPLHF
>-|-|TRBV6-4|TRBJ2-5
TGTGCCAGCAGTGACTCGGGGGGAAAGACCCAGTACTTC
CASSDSGGKTQYF
>-|TRBD1|TRBV4-1|TRBJ1-2
TGCGCCAGCAGCCACGATACAGGGGCGGACTATGGCTACACCTTC
CASSHDTGADYGYTF
>few|-|TRBV21-1|TRBJ1-3
TGTGCCAGCAGCAACGCCGACAGGTCTGGAAACACCATATATTTT
CASSNADRSGNTIYF
>-|-|TRBV7-9|TRBJ1-2
TGTGCCAGCAGCTTCGAGGAGTGGTATGGCTACACCTTC
CASSFEEWYGYTF
>-|-|TRBV18|TRBJ2-6
TGTGCCAGCTCACCTGCGTTCTCTGGGGCCAACGTCCTGACTTTC
CASSPAFSGANVLTF
>-|-|TRBV7-9|TRBJ2-3
TGTGCCAGCAGCGTGGGGGGGGCCACAGATACGCAGTATTTT
CASSVGGATDTQYF
>-|TRBD1|TRBV5-1|TRBJ2-3
TGCGCCAGCAGCCTGGGACAGGTGGGGACAGATACGCAGTATTTT
CASSLGQVGTDTQYF
>-|TRBD1|TRBV28|TRBJ2-4
TGTGCCAGCAGTTTCTCGGCAGGGGGAATTGGTCTGAACATTCAGTACTTC
CASSFSAGGIGLNIQYF
>-|TRBD1|TRBV2|TRBJ1-4
TGTGCCAGCATCGACAGGGGAACTCCGACCGAAAAACTGTTTTTT
CASIDRGTPTEKLFF